This TCR beta chain was identified in a study of PD-1 blockade in mismatch repair-deficient tumors. Study overall: Patients had 12 mismatch repair-deficient cancer types, all previously treated and progressing.

Every patient had mismatch repair deficiency by PCR or immunohistochemistry. A few pembrolizumab responders had their TCRs sequenced. Study-wide findings and caveats: After pembrolizumab, tumor-resident clones rose rapidly, then generally contracted before radiologic responses.

Data came from immunoSEQ multiplex PCR; TCRdb stores just in-frame clones and leaves some out. The table shows tens of thousands of clones, with about 80% occurring only once. As concerns this clone: Its specificity is not known.

This CDR3 has 16 residues. V dropped 0 bases and J dropped 8; count of bases not matched to a gene: 9. CDR1 is MNHEY, CDR2 SVGAGI, per germline. This clonotype originated in an adult with mismatch repair-deficient cancer. Material: peripheral blood, obtained 4 weeks after starting pembrolizumab. The V gene is TRBV6-5, the J gene TRBJ2-7; 11 bases match TRBD1. Here the CDR3 reads CASSYSRTGGLVKQYF. In DNA form, the CDR3 reads TGTGCCAGCAGTTACTCCAGGACAGGGGGCTTGGTGAAGCAGTACTTC.